The 10 T cell receptor beta chains presented below share a single source sample, sequenced in a study of T cell repertoires in cytomegalovirus infection. Each CDR3 protein is one row after TCRdb ran MiXCR on the reads. Altogether around 530,000 distinct CDR3 sequences are present, around 27% being singletons, with the ten largest covering roughly an eighth. The sequencing sample was made of PBMCs. Source of these receptors: a human donor in good health (CMV status not recorded). Some clones in this sample may be carry-over from other donors' samples.

This clonotype appeared a few times. V usage is TRBV4-1 and J usage is TRBJ2-7; D ambiguous. Germline CDR1 MGHRA, CDR2 YSYEKL. V lost 0 bases to trimming and J lost 0 bases, with 6 bases between them. This CDR3 is built from 14 residues. Here the CDR3 reads CASSQESASYEQYF. The CDR3 DNA sequence: TGCGCCAGCAGCCAAGAGAGCGCCTCCTACGAGCAGTACTTC.

The chain uses TRBV2 and TRBJ2-3; D gene ambiguous. The CDR3 is 14 amino acids. Trimming took off 1 base at V and 3 bases at J, with 8 bases between the two ends. Germline V gives CDR1 SNHLY, CDR2 FYNNEI. CDR3 amino acids: CASSEGGGTDTQYF. CDR3 in DNA: TGTGCCAGCAGTGAAGGAGGTGGGACAGATACGCAGTATTTT. The whole variable domain, filled in from reference TRBV2 and TRBJ2-3, reads EPEVTQTPSHQVTQMGQEVILRCVPISNHLYFYWYRQILGQKVEFLVSFYNNEISEKSEIFDDQFSVERPDGSNFTLKIRSTKLEDSAMYFCASSEGGGTDTQYFGPGTRLTVL.

This clonotype was picked up a small number of times. This chain joins TRBV24-1 and TRBJ2-6; no firm D call. V shed 1 base and J shed 11 bases, with 2 bases lying between them. Germline V gene lookup returns CDR1 KGHDR and CDR2 SFDVKD. The CDR3 has 11 amino acids. The CDR3 DNA sequence: TGTGCCACCAGTGATTTTGACGTCCTGACTTTC. Translation: CATSDFDVLTF.

This clonotype was recorded at least ten times. The genes are TRBV7-9 and TRBJ2-1, with D perhaps matching TRBD2 (5 bases). The CDR3 contains 16 residues. Germline CDR1 reads SEHNR; CDR2 reads FQNEAQ (reference sequence). V was trimmed by 7 bases and J by 5 bases, leaving 21 bases between them. DNA of the CDR3: TGTGCCAGCACCTGGTCGGGGAGTACGACACACAATGAGCAGTTCTTC. Its protein is CASTWSGSTTHNEQFF.

The V call is TRBV12-5, the J call TRBJ1-2; D perhaps matches TRBD1 (5 bases). Trimming pared 3 bases from V and 4 bases from J, leaving 12 bases between. CDR1 LGHNT and CDR2 FRNRAP come from the germline V gene. The CDR3 covers 14 residues. The CDR3 spells CASGFRGPGYGYTF. CDR3 sequence (DNA): TGTGCTAGTGGTTTTCGGGGCCCAGGCTATGGCTACACCTTC.

This clonotype has at least ten counts. J is TRBJ1-2 and V is TRBV7-8; 10 bases line up with TRBD1. V dropped 1 base and J dropped 6; count of bases not matched to a gene: 11. In germline, CDR1 is SGHVS, CDR2 FQNEAQ. The CDR3 totals 17 residues. The CDR3 reads CASSLGFDRGRSDGYTF. The CDR3 bases are TGTGCCAGCAGCTTAGGGTTCGACAGGGGGCGAAGTGATGGCTACACCTTC.

This sequence joins TRBV7-9 and TRBJ1-1, with D possibly being TRBD1 (5 bases). The CDR3 runs to 15 residues. The V end lost 6 bases, the J end lost 10 bases, and 24 bases lay between the germline ends. Germline V gene sequence: CDR1 SEHNR, CDR2 FQNEAQ (reference sequence). The DNA for the CDR3 is TGTGCCAGCAGAATAACAGGCGGGGCGATCCTTTCAGCTTTCTTT. Amino acid sequence: CASRITGGAILSAFF.

This clonotype was detected ten times or more. The genes are TRBV12-3 or TRBV12-4 and TRBJ1-5; D perhaps matches TRBD1 (5 bases). The CDR3 is made up of 17 amino acids. V lost 4 bases, J lost 0 bases, and 16 bases lay in between. The CDR3: CASSSSEGPHSNQPQHF. DNA of the CDR3: TGTGCCAGCAGTTCCTCGGAGGGACCTCATAGCAATCAGCCCCAGCATTTT.

This clonotype has more than one count but fewer than ten. The chain's CDR3 is CARQGPPLSGANVLTF. The CDR3 coding sequence is TGTGCCAGGCAGGGGCCCCCTCTCTCTGGGGCCAACGTCCTGACTTTC. This rearrangement joins TRBV7-2 to TRBJ2-6, with D perhaps TRBD1 (6 bases). The CDR3 extends over 16 amino acids. Deletions cut 9 bases from V and 0 bases from J, with 15 bases between. Looked up from germline, CDR1 is SGHTA and CDR2 is FQGNSA.

In this sample, this clonotype turned up many times. V gene TRBV6-1 combines with J gene TRBJ2-1; tentative D call: TRBD2 (5 bases). The CDR3 is made up of 15 amino acids. V lost 6 bases and J lost 4, with 16 bases in between. Germline CDR1 MNHNS, CDR2 SASEGT. CDR3 sequence: CASSRTLGNYNEQFF. The CDR3 DNA follows: TGTGCCAGCAGCAGGACTTTGGGGAATTACAATGAGCAGTTCTTC.